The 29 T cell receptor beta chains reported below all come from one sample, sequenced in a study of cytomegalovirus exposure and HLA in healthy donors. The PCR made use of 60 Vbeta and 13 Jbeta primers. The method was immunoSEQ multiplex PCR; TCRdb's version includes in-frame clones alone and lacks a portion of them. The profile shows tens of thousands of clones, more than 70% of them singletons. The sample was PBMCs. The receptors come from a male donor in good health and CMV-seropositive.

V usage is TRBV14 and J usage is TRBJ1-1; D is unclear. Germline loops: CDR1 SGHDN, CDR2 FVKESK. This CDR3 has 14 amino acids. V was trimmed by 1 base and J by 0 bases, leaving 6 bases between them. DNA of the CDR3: TGTGCCAGCAGCCAAGGCCGGGTGAACACTGAAGCTTTCTTT. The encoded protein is CASSQGRVNTEAFF.

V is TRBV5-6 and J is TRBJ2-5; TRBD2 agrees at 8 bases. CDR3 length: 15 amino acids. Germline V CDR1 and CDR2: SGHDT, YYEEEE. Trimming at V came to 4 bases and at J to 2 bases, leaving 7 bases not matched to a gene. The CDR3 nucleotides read TGTGCCAGCAGCCTGAGCGGGAGAAAGCAAGAGACCCAGTACTTC. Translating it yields CASSLSGRKQETQYF. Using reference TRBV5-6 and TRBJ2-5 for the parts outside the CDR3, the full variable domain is DAGVTQSPTHLIKTRGQQVTLRCSPKSGHDTVSWYQQALGQGPQFIFQYYEEEERQRGNFPDRFSGHQFPNYSSELNVNALLLGDSALYLCASSLSGRKQETQYFGPGTRLLVL.

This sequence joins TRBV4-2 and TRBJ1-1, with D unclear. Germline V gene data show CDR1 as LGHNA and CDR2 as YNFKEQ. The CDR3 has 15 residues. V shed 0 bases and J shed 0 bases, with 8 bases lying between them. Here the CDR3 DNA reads TGTGCCAGCAGCCAAGATCAGGCTTTGAACACTGAAGCTTTCTTT. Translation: CASSQDQALNTEAFF.

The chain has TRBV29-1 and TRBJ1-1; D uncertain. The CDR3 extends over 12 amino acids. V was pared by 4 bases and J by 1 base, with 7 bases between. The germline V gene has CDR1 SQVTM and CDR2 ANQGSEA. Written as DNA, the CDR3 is TGCAGCGTTGTTAGTGCGAACACTGAAGCTTTCTTT. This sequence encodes CSVVSANTEAFF.

CDR3 nucleotides: TGTGCCAGCGGGGTACAGGGGATCTATGGCTACACCTTC. It codes for CASGVQGIYGYTF. The genes are TRBV28 and TRBJ1-2; 7 bases map to TRBD1. V dropped 8 bases and J dropped 4; count of bases not matched to a gene: 7. The germline V gene has CDR1 MDHEN and CDR2 SYDVKM. The CDR3 is made up of 13 amino acids.

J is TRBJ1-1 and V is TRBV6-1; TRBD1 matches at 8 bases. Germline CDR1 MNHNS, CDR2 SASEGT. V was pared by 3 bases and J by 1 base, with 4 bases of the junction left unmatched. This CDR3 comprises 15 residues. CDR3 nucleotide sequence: TGTGCCAGCAGTGACTTAACAGGGGGGAACACTGAAGCTTTCTTT. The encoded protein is CASSDLTGGNTEAFF.

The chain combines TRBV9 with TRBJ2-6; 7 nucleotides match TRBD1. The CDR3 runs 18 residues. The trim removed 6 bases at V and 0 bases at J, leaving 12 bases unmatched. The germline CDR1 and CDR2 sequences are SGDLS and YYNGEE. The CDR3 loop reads CASNQPGQWASGANVLTF. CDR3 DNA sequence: TGTGCCAGCAACCAACCGGGACAGTGGGCCTCTGGGGCCAACGTCCTGACTTTC.

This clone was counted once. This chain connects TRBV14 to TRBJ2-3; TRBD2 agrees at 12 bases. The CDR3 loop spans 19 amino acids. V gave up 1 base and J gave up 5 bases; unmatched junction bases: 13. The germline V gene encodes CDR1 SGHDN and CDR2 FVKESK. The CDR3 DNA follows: TGTGCCAGCAGCCAAGGCCCCTCGACTAGCGGGAGTTTGAGAGATACGCAGTATTTT. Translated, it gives CASSQGPSTSGSLRDTQYF.

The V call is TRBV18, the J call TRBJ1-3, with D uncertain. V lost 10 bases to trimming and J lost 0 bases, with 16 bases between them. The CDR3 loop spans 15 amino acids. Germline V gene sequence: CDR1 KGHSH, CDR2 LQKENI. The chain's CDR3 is CATRPQVLSGNTIYF. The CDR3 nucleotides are TGTGCCACCCGCCCGCAGGTCCTCTCTGGAAACACCATATATTTT.

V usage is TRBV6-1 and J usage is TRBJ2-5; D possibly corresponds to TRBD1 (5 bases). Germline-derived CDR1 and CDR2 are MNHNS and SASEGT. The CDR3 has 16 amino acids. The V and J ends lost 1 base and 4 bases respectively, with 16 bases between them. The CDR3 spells CASSEGAGPPGETQYF. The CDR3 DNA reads TGTGCCAGCAGTGAAGGGGCAGGGCCCCCGGGAGAGACCCAGTACTTC.

The CDR3 region has the DNA TGCGCCAGCAGCTGGGACAGCCAAACGCAGTATTTT. Translating it yields CASSWDSQTQYF. V is TRBV5-1 and J is TRBJ2-3, with 7 bases matching TRBD1. The germline CDR1 and CDR2 sequences are SGHRS and YFSETQ. The CDR3 consists of 12 residues. V was pared by 3 bases and J by 9 bases, with 4 bases of the junction left unmatched.

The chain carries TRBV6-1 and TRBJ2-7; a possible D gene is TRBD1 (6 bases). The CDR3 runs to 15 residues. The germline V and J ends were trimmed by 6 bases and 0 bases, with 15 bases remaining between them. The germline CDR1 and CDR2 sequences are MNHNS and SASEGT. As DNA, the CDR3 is TGTGCCAGCAGGACGCAGGGGATGAGCTCCTACGAGCAGTACTTC. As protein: CASRTQGMSSYEQYF.

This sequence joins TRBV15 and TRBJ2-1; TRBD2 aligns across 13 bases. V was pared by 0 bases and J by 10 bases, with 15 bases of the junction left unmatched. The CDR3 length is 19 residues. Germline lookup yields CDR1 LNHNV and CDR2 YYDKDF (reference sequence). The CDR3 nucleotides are TGTGCCACCAGCAGAGAAAGGGGGGCCGGACTAGCGGGAGTCGGGGAGCAGTTCTTC. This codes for CATSRERGAGLAGVGEQFF.

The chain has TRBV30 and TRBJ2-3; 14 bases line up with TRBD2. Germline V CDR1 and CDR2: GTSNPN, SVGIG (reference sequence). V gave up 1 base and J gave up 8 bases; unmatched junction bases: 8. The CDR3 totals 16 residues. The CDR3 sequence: CAWSGTSGRPDGTQYF. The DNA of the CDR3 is TGTGCCTGGAGTGGGACTAGCGGGAGGCCAGACGGTACGCAGTATTTT.

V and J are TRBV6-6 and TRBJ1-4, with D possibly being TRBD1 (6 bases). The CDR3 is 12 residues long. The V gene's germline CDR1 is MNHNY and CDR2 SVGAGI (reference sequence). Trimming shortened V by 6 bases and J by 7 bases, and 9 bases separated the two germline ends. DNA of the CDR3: TGTGCCAGCAGCGTCAGGGGTGAAAAACTGTTTTTT. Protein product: CASSVRGEKLFF.

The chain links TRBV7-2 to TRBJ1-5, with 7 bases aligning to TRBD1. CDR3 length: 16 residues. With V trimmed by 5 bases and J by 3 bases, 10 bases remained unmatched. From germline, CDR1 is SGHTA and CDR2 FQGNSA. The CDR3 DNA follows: TGTGCCAGCAGCAACAGGGGAGAGGGAGACAATCAGCCCCAGCATTTT. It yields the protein CASSNRGEGDNQPQHF.

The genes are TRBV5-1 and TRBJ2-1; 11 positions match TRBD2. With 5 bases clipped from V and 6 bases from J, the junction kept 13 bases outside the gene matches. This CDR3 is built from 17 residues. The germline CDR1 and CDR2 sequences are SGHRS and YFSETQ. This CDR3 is CASRAELAGVKSNEQFF. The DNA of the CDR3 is TGCGCCAGCAGGGCAGAACTAGCGGGGGTAAAGAGCAATGAGCAGTTCTTC.

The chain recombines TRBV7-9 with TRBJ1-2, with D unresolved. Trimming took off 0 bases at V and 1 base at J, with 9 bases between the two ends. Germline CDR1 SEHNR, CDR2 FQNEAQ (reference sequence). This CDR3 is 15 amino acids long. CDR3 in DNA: TGTGCCAGCAGCTTAGCATGGGCAGATAACTATGGCTACACCTTC. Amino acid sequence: CASSLAWADNYGYTF.

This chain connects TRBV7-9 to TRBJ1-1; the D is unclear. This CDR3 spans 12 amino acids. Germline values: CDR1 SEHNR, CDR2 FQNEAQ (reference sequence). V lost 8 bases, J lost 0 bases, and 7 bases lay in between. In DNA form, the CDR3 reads TGTGCCAGCGCGGCTGTGAACACTGAAGCTTTCTTT. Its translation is CASAAVNTEAFF.

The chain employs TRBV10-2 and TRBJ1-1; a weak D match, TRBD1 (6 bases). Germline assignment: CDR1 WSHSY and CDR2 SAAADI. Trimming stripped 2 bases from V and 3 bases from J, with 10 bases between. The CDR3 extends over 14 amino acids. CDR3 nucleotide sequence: TGCGCCAGCAGTGAGGGGGGCAGTTACACTGAAGCTTTCTTT. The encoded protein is CASSEGGSYTEAFF.

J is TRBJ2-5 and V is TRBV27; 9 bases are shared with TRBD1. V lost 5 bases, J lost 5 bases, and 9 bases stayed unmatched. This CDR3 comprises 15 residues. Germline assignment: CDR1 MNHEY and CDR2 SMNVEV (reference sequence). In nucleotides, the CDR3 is TGTGCCAGCAGTCTTCCCGGGACAGGGAGGGAGACCCAGTACTTC. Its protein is CASSLPGTGRETQYF.

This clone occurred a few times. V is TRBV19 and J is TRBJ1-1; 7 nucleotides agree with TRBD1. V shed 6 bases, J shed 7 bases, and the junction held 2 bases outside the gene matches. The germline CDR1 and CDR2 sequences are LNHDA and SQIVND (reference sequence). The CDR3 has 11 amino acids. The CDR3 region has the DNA TGTGCCAGTAGACGGGACAGTGAAGCTTTCTTT. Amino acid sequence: CASRRDSEAFF.

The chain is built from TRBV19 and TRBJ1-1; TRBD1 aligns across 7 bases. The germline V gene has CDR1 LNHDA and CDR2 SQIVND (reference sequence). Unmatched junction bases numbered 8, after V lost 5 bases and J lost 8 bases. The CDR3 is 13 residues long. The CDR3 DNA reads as TGTGCCAGTAGTCTCCGGACAGGAGACGAAGCTTTCTTT. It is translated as CASSLRTGDEAFF.

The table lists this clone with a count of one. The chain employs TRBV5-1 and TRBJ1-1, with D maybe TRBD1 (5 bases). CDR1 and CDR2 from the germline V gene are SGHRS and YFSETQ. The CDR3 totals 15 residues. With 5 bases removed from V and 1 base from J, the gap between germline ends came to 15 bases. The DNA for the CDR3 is TGCGCCAGCAGACCGTTACAAGGGGCGAACACTGAAGCTTTCTTT. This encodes CASRPLQGANTEAFF.

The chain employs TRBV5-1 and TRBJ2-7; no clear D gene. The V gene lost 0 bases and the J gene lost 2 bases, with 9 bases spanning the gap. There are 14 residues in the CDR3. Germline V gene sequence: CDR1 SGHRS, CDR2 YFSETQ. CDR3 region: CASSLVATTYEQYF. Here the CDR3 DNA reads TGCGCCAGCAGCTTGGTTGCGACAACCTACGAGCAGTACTTC.

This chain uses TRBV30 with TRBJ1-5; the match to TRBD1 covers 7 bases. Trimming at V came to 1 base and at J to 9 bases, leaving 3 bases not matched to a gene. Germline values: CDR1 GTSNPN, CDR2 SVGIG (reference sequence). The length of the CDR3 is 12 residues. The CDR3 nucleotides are TGTGCCTGGAGTGCCTGGACAGGGCCCCAGCATTTT. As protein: CAWSAWTGPQHF.

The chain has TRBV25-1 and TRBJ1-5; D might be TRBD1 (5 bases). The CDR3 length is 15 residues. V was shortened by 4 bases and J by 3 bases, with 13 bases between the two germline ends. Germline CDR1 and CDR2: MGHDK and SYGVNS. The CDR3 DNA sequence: TGTGCCAGCAGTGCCTCGGAGGGGTTCAATCAGCCCCAGCATTTT. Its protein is CASSASEGFNQPQHF.

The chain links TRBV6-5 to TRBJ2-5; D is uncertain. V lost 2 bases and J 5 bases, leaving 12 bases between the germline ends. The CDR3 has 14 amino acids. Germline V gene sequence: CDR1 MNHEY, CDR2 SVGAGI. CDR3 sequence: CASSYDRLQETQYF. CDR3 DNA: TGTGCCAGCAGTTACGACCGACTTCAGGAGACCCAGTACTTC.

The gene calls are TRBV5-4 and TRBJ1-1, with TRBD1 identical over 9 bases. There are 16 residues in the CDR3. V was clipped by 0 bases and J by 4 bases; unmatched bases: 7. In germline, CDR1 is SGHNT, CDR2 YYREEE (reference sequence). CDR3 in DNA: TGTGCCAGCAGCTTGGGACAGGGGGTCCTCGTCACTGAAGCTTTCTTT. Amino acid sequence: CASSLGQGVLVTEAFF.